The present TCR beta chain was sequenced within a study of blood T cell repertoires in COVID-19 (dated by TCRdb to about 2020). A note on the overall study: The collaborator samples originated in the United States, Italy and Spain and spanned the acute and convalescent phases of COVID-19. The material from the prospective study consisted of cDNA or gDNA derived from T cells, B-cell-depleted T cells, or PBMCs. The dataset comprised deeply sampled blood TCRbeta repertoires from subjects exposed to, actively infected with, or recovered from COVID-19. The repertoires were released in a freely available public database intended as a resource for research on the immune response to SARS-CoV-2. The samples were drawn from the first 160 participants of the ongoing ImmuneRACE study and from 950 to 1,500 subjects provided by 6 global collaborators. Nearly every sample came with metadata listing a de-identified subject ID, COVID-19 status, age in years and sex. HLA class I and class II types, where available, came from metadata supplied by the sample provider rather than from assay-based typing. General study outcomes and caveats: How much clinical and demographic metadata was included differed by source and by participant, and the metadata was provided uncurated.

As concerns this clone: Its recognized antigen is unknown. There are no base qualities to consult, and no much larger clone falls within one base.

Enrolling through a virtual design, the prospective study's participants ranged in age from roughly 18 to 90 years and lived across about two dozen United States geographic areas. In the prospective study, participants were assigned to cohorts based on the clinical history participants reported in a screening survey and a study questionnaire. Recovered participants in ImmuneRACE Cohort 3 were defined as having two consecutive negative NP/OP PCR tests, clearance from a healthcare professional, or resolution of symptoms. In the prospective study, mobile phlebotomists collected whole blood, serum and a nasopharyngeal or oropharyngeal swab from each participant. Prospective study participants could optionally give additional blood draws and questionnaires over an approximately 2-month period. Before DNA extraction, blood samples from the prospective study were shipped at room temperature or frozen.

Including cysteine and phenylalanine, the CDR3 has 14 amino acids. Kept here is only the CDR3 DNA, which spans 42 bases and is read in frame from base 1. According to the germline V gene, CDR1 reads SGHRS and CDR2 reads YFSETQ. At the junction V is shortened by 4 bases and J by 4 bases; bases outside the gene matches: 4. TCRbeta CDR3 regions were amplified from genomic DNA by means of the immunoSEQ Assay, a bias-controlled multiplex PCR. Turning to the authors' computational methods: The number of nucleated cells in each sample was estimated from the amplification of reference gene primers within the assay. To quantify the absolute abundance of each unique TCRbeta CDR3 rearrangement, sequence reads were collapsed and filtered. For each sample, productive Simpson clonality was calculated as the square root of Simpson's diversity index over productive rearrangements. TCRdb retrieved this table from immuneACCESS and kept in-frame rearrangements only. Not all clones are present; in checked studies, unresolved V genes account for under half, and no reason is known for the remainder. From that table come the V and J calls and clone size; the DNA was used to work out D and trimming. The sample has roughly 290,000 clones on record, approximately 85% of them singletons. The ten largest account for around 2.1% of the sample.

The rearrangement joined TRBV5-1 to TRBJ2-1; 8 bases in the junction line up with TRBD2. The sequence was obtained from a man aged 25-45 years who had recovered from COVID-19. The specimen sequenced was PBMCs or T cells enriched from blood (not recorded which). CDR3 region: CASSRERGYNEQFF. In nucleotide form, the sequence is TGCGCCAGCAGCCGCGAGCGGGGGTACAATGAGCAGTTCTTC.